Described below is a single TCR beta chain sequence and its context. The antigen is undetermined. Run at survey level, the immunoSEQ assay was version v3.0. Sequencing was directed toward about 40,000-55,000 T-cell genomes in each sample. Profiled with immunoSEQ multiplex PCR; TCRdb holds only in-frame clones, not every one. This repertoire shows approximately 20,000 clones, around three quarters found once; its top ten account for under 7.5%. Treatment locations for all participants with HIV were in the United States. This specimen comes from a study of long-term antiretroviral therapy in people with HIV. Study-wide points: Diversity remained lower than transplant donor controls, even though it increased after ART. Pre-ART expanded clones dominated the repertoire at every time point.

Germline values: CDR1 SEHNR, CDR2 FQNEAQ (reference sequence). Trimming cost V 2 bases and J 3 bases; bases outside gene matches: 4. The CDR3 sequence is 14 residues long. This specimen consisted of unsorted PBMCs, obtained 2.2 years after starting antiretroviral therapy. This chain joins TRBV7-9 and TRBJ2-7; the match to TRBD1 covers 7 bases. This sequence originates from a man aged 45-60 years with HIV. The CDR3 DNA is TGTGCCAGCAGCTTACCGGACAGGCTCTACGAGCAGTACTTC. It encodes CASSLPDRLYEQYF.